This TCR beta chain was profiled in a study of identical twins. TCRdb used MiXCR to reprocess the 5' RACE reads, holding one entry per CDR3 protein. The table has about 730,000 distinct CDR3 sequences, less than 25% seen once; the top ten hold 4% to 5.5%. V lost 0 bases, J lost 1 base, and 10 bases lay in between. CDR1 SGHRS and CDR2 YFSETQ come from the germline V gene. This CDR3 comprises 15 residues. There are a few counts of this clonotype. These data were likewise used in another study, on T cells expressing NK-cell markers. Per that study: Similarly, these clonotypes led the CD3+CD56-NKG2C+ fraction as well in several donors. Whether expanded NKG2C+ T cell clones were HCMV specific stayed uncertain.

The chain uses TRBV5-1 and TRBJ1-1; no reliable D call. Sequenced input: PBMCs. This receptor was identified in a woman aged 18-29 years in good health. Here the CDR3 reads CASSLAATPNTEAFF. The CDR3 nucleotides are TGCGCCAGCAGCTTGGCTGCGACACCGAACACTGAAGCTTTCTTT.